Listed here are 32 T cell receptor beta chains from one sample, sequenced in a study of blood T cell repertoires in COVID-19 (TCRdb year 2020). The library was prepared using the immunoSEQ multiplex PCR assay. TCRdb mirrors the immuneACCESS table, restricted to in-frame sequences. Some clones are absent from its copies; in checked studies, under half trace to an unresolved V gene, and the reason for the others is unknown. The sample table shows around 300,000 clones, and roughly 84% are seen once. 1% of the sample comes from the top ten. Sequenced input: peripheral blood. These receptors were collected from a middle-aged man with active or convalescent COVID-19.

This clone was seen only a few times. This chain uses TRBV30 with TRBJ1-6; D gene unclear. The CDR3 loop spans 17 amino acids. Germline CDR1 GTSNPN, CDR2 SVGIG (reference sequence). Trimming cost V 4 bases and J 5 bases, with 21 bases left between them. The CDR3 protein is CAWKSFGLAVDNSPLHF. In nucleotides, the CDR3 is TGTGCCTGGAAGTCTTTTGGGCTAGCCGTGGATAATTCACCCCTCCACTTT.

The V gene is TRBV5-1, the J gene TRBJ2-7, with 12 bases fitting TRBD2. The trim removed 4 bases at V and 4 bases at J, leaving 6 bases unmatched. There are 15 residues in the CDR3. CDR1 is SGHRS and CDR2 is YFSETQ in the germline V gene. CDR3 amino acids: CASSTLAGGPYEQYF. In DNA, the CDR3 is TGCGCCAGCAGCACCCTAGCGGGAGGGCCGTACGAGCAGTACTTC.

The chain recombines TRBV3-1 (or the pseudogene TRBV3-2) with TRBJ2-3, with D perhaps matching TRBD1 (5 bases). CDR1 is LGHDT, CDR2 YNNKEL, per germline (reference sequence). Trimming stripped 5 bases from V and 8 bases from J, with 11 bases between. CDR3 length equals 12 residues. The chain's CDR3 is CASSKGAGTQYF. In DNA form, the CDR3 reads TGTGCCAGCAGCAAAGGGGCCGGTACGCAGTATTTT.

The chain is built from TRBV6-5 and TRBJ1-2; D unclear. The CDR3 loop spans 15 amino acids. V shed 0 bases and J shed 0 bases, with 8 bases lying between them. The germline V gene has CDR1 MNHEY and CDR2 SVGAGI. This CDR3 is CASSYSEGSNYGYTF. Here the CDR3 DNA reads TGTGCCAGCAGTTACTCGGAGGGTTCTAACTATGGCTACACCTTC.

This clone has more than one count but fewer than ten. The V call is TRBV5-1, the J call TRBJ1-1, with D unclear. Germline loops: CDR1 SGHRS, CDR2 YFSETQ. There are 14 residues in the CDR3. Between the trimmed V and J ends, which lost 0 bases and 4 bases, there was a span of 10 bases. Here the CDR3 DNA reads TGCGCCAGCAGCTTGGGTACAGTAATCACTGAAGCTTTCTTT. Its translation: CASSLGTVITEAFF.

The V gene is TRBV7-2, the J gene TRBJ1-1, with TRBD1 matching over 10 bases. This CDR3 contains 14 residues. The germline V gene encodes CDR1 SGHTA and CDR2 FQGNSA. Trimming at V came to 3 bases and at J to 4 bases, leaving 2 bases not matched to a gene. The CDR3 here is CASSLGTGATEAFF. The CDR3 DNA is TGTGCCAGCAGCTTGGGGACAGGGGCCACTGAAGCTTTCTTT.

V gene TRBV19 combines with J gene TRBJ1-1; D is uncertain. V lost 3 bases to trimming and J lost 4 bases, with 9 bases between them. From germline, CDR1 is LNHDA and CDR2 SQIVND (reference sequence). The CDR3 loop spans 13 amino acids. CDR3 loop: CASSIETTTEAFF. The CDR3 nucleotides read TGTGCCAGTAGTATTGAGACAACCACTGAAGCTTTCTTT.

This rearrangement joins TRBV28 to TRBJ1-5; 7 bases agree with TRBD1. V was pared by 5 bases and J by 2 bases, with 9 bases of the junction left unmatched. The CDR3 totals 16 residues. Per the germline V gene, CDR1 is MDHEN and CDR2 is SYDVKM. The CDR3 DNA reads TGTGCCAGCAGTCCTTACAGGGGAAAGGGCAATCAGCCCCAGCATTTT. It translates to CASSPYRGKGNQPQHF.

The rearrangement joins TRBV28 to TRBJ2-2; 11 bases map to TRBD1. Losses at the gene ends were 3 bases for V and 2 bases for J; bases not matched to a gene: 11. The CDR3 is 19 amino acids. The germline gives CDR1 MDHEN, CDR2 SYDVKM. The CDR3 DNA reads TGTGCCAGCAGTTTCTCTTCCCTCGGACAGGGGGCTAACACCGGGGAGCTGTTTTTT. Protein sequence: CASSFSSLGQGANTGELFF.

This chain connects TRBV6-5 to TRBJ1-5, with TRBD1 matching 7 bases. Germline V gene sequence: CDR1 MNHEY, CDR2 SVGAGI. The CDR3 loop spans 15 amino acids. The J segment lost 0 bases and the V segment lost 5 bases, leaving 4 bases of the junction unmatched. As DNA, the CDR3 is TGTGCCAGCAGTAGACAGGGCGGTAGCAATCAGCCCCAGCATTTT. It encodes CASSRQGGSNQPQHF.

This rearrangement joins TRBV6-5 to TRBJ2-2; D unclear. Between the trimmed V and J ends, which lost 7 bases and 5 bases, there was a span of 11 bases. The V gene's germline CDR1 is MNHEY and CDR2 SVGAGI. The CDR3 extends over 13 amino acids. The chain's CDR3 is CASKAPGTGELFF. DNA of the CDR3: TGTGCCAGCAAGGCTCCAGGAACCGGGGAGCTGTTTTTT.

V is TRBV7-9 and J is TRBJ1-2; no definite D call. The CDR3 sequence is 14 residues long. Per the germline V gene, CDR1 is SEHNR and CDR2 is FQNEAQ (reference sequence). V lost 5 bases, J lost 6 bases, and 16 bases lay in between. This chain's CDR3 is CASSAFGYGNGYTF. The CDR3 DNA is TGTGCCAGCAGCGCATTCGGATACGGGAATGGCTACACCTTC.

The chain combines TRBV29-1 with TRBJ2-3; D may be TRBD2 (6 bases). The CDR3 is 15 residues long. Germline CDR1 is SQVTM and CDR2 is ANQGSEA. V lost 1 base and J 4 bases, leaving 15 bases between the germline ends. The CDR3 DNA is TGCAGCGTTGAAGCGGCGCGAGGGACTGCAGATACGCAGTATTTT. Encoded protein: CSVEAARGTADTQYF.

The chain uses TRBV28 and TRBJ1-5, with TRBD1 as a possible D gene (6 bases). The CDR3 is made up of 13 amino acids. The V gene lost 2 bases and the J gene lost 7 bases, with 9 bases spanning the gap. CDR1 MDHEN and CDR2 SYDVKM come from the germline V gene. The CDR3 DNA reads as TGTGCCAGCAGTTTAGGACAGCCGCAGCCCCAGCATTTT. This codes for CASSLGQPQPQHF. Full variable domain (outside the CDR3, taken from reference TRBV28 and TRBJ1-5): DVKVTQSSRYLVKRTGEKVFLECVQDMDHENMFWYRQDPGLGLRLIYFSYDVKMKEKGDIPEGYSVSREKKERFSLILESASTNQTSMYLCASSLGQPQPQHFGDGTRLSIL.

DNA of the CDR3: TGTGCCAGCAGCTCGCCCGCCTATGGCGGGAGTACCACAGATACGCAGTATTTT. Amino acid sequence: CASSSPAYGGSTTDTQYF. This chain joins TRBV28 and TRBJ2-3, with TRBD2 matching over 7 bases. The CDR3 runs to 18 residues. Germline V CDR1 and CDR2: MDHEN, SYDVKM. V lost 6 bases, J lost 2 bases, and 17 bases stayed unmatched.

The rearrangement joins TRBV24-1 to TRBJ1-2; D not certain. The CDR3 length is 12 residues. In germline, CDR1 is KGHDR, CDR2 SFDVKD. V lost 7 bases and J lost 2, with 7 bases in between. CDR3 DNA: TGTGCCACCAGCGGGAACAACTATGGCTACACCTTC. It encodes CATSGNNYGYTF.

This sequence joins TRBV27 and TRBJ2-1, with TRBD2 matching 10 bases. Germline V lookup: CDR1 MNHEY, CDR2 SMNVEV (reference sequence). V shed 4 bases and J 7 bases; nucleotides not matched to a gene: 4. The length of the CDR3 is 14 residues. CDR3 loop: CASSSSGRANEQFF. The DNA for the CDR3 is TGTGCCAGCAGTTCCAGCGGGAGGGCAAATGAGCAGTTCTTC.

The chain uses TRBV13 and TRBJ1-3; D gene unclear. Germline-derived CDR1 and CDR2 are PRHDT and FYEKMQ (reference sequence). V was trimmed by 5 bases and J by 8 bases, leaving 7 bases between them. The CDR3 contains 11 residues. The CDR3 DNA is TGTGCCAGCAGCGCCAGATACACCATATATTTT. Residues: CASSARYTIYF.

This chain links TRBV10-1 with TRBJ1-4; unclear D gene. V was cut by 8 bases and J by 0 bases, with 19 bases left in between. This CDR3 contains 17 residues. CDR1 WNHNN and CDR2 SYGVQD come from the germline V gene (reference sequence). The CDR3 loop is CASPTTGARPTNEKLFF. The CDR3 region has the DNA TGCGCCAGCCCTACGACCGGAGCCCGCCCAACTAATGAAAAACTGTTTTTT.

The CDR3 DNA reads TGTGCCAGCAGTTCCAACAGGCGGGGATATAATTCACCCCTCCACTTT. This gives the protein CASSSNRRGYNSPLHF. The chain joins TRBV25-1 to TRBJ1-6, with a possible D match to TRBD1 (5 bases). The CDR3 has 16 residues. Trimming took off 5 bases at V and 4 bases at J, with 15 bases between the two ends. The germline CDR1 and CDR2 sequences are MGHDK and SYGVNS.

The chain recombines TRBV7-2 with TRBJ2-1, with a tentative D call TRBD1 (5 bases). CDR1 SGHTA and CDR2 FQGNSA come from the germline V gene. Between the trimmed V and J ends, which lost 5 bases and 8 bases, there was a span of 22 bases. This CDR3 has 16 residues. CDR3: CASSSRQSSGNHEQFF. CDR3 in DNA: TGTGCCAGCAGCAGCCGACAGAGTAGTGGCAATCATGAGCAGTTCTTC.

This sequence joins TRBV13 and TRBJ2-7, with 10 bases identical to TRBD1. The CDR3 loop spans 15 amino acids. V lost 5 bases to trimming and J lost 0 bases; unmatched junction nucleotides: 4. CDR1 is PRHDT and CDR2 is FYEKMQ in the germline V gene (reference sequence). The CDR3 nucleotides are TGTGCCAGCAGCCGTTGGACAGGGGGCTCCTACGAGCAGTACTTC. Translating gives CASSRWTGGSYEQYF.

Only a few counts were recorded for this clone. CDR3 nucleotide sequence: TGTGCCACCAGTGACCCCTCGCGGGCACCACCTGAAGCTTTCTTT. Its protein product is CATSDPSRAPPEAFF. The chain recombines TRBV24-1 with TRBJ1-1; D uncertain. The length of the CDR3 is 15 residues. Trimming took off 4 bases at V and 6 bases at J, with 17 bases between the two ends. Germline values: CDR1 KGHDR, CDR2 SFDVKD.

This sequence joins TRBV27 and TRBJ2-2, with TRBD2 matching 8 bases. Germline V gives CDR1 MNHEY, CDR2 SMNVEV (reference sequence). CDR3 length equals 17 residues. The V and J ends lost 6 bases and 4 bases, in that order; junction bases with no gene match: 13. CDR3 residues: CASSWTSRNGGTGELFF. The DNA for the CDR3 is TGTGCCAGCAGCTGGACTAGCCGGAACGGGGGCACCGGGGAGCTGTTTTTT.

In DNA, the CDR3 is TGTGCCAGCACCGTCACCGGGACAGGGGTGGGGGAGACCCAGTACTTC. Translated: CASTVTGTGVGETQYF. The chain couples TRBV5-4 to TRBJ2-5; 10 nucleotides match TRBD1. With V trimmed by 6 bases and J by 5 bases, 13 bases remained unmatched. The CDR3 length is 16 residues. Germline CDR1 reads SGHNT; CDR2 reads YYREEE (reference sequence).

V usage is TRBV28 and J usage is TRBJ1-4; a weak D match, TRBD1 (6 bases). Per the germline V gene, CDR1 is MDHEN and CDR2 is SYDVKM. The CDR3 is 14 residues long. V was cut by 3 bases and J by 7 bases, with 12 bases left in between. Here the CDR3 DNA reads TGTGCCAGCAGTTTGGACAGCCCACCTGAAAAACTGTTTTTT. As protein: CASSLDSPPEKLFF.

This clone was found a few times. V and J are TRBV28 and TRBJ2-1, with D perhaps TRBD1 (5 bases). V dropped 5 bases and J dropped 12 bases, with 17 bases sitting between them. The CDR3 sequence is 13 residues long. Germline V gene sequence: CDR1 MDHEN, CDR2 SYDVKM. CDR3: CASSLLRQGAQFF. The CDR3 coding sequence is TGTGCCAGCAGTCTCTTGCGGCAGGGCGCGCAGTTCTTC.

The chain combines TRBV7-3 with TRBJ2-1, with no clear D. The CDR3 has 16 residues. The germline CDR1 and CDR2 sequences are SGHTA and FQGTGA. V dropped 2 bases and J dropped 0 bases, with 11 bases sitting between them. The CDR3 here is CASSLSFAVSYNEQFF. CDR3 nucleotides: TGTGCCAGCAGCTTATCATTCGCGGTCTCCTACAATGAGCAGTTCTTC.

The V and J genes are TRBV5-1 and TRBJ1-4; D is perhaps TRBD1 (6 bases). Germline values: CDR1 SGHRS, CDR2 YFSETQ. The CDR3 consists of 14 residues. Trimming removed 5 bases at V and 3 bases at J, with 11 bases between. The CDR3 coding sequence is TGCGCCAGCAGTCAGGACAGCTCTAATGAAAAACTGTTTTTT. It is translated as CASSQDSSNEKLFF.

This clone was picked up one time. V usage is TRBV27 and J usage is TRBJ1-2, with 8 bases aligning to TRBD1. V gave up 5 bases and J gave up 10 bases; unmatched junction bases: 6. This CDR3 has 12 amino acids. The germline V gene encodes CDR1 MNHEY and CDR2 SMNVEV (reference sequence). The CDR3 coding sequence is TGTGCCAGCAGTCCCGGACAGGGCCCCTACACCTTC. Protein product: CASSPGQGPYTF.

The rearrangement links TRBV2 to TRBJ1-2; D is unclear. CDR1 and CDR2 (germline): SNHLY, FYNNEI. This CDR3 is 11 amino acids long. V was cut by 3 bases and J by 4 bases, with 3 bases left in between. CDR3 DNA: TGTGCCAGCAGTGACGGCTATGGCTACACCTTC. Translated: CASSDGYGYTF.

The chain uses TRBV19 and TRBJ2-1; D is unresolved. Germline V gene data show CDR1 as LNHDA and CDR2 as SQIVND (reference sequence). The CDR3 loop spans 16 amino acids. Trimming shortened V by 5 bases and J by 2 bases, and 16 bases separated the two germline ends. CDR3 DNA sequence: TGTGCCAGTAGTGCCGAAGTGGCCAACCCCTACAATGAGCAGTTCTTC. Translated: CASSAEVANPYNEQFF.